The sequence of this T cell receptor (beta chain) was determined in a study of HIV-infected patients and healthy controls. Trimming pared 3 bases from V and 0 bases from J, leaving 9 bases between. Per germline, CDR1 DFQATT and CDR2 SNEGSKA (reference sequence). CDR3 length: 14 residues. Via MiXCR, TCRdb re-called the 5' RACE reads, giving one row per CDR3 protein. The sample yields 50,000 to 80,000 distinct CDR3 sequences, approximately 21% seen once. The sequencing input was CD4+ T cells from blood. This chain links TRBV20-1 with TRBJ2-1; D is ambiguous. This receptor was taken from a human donor in good health. CDR3 sequence reads: CSASPWNSYNEQFF. In DNA form, the CDR3 reads TGCAGTGCTAGTCCCTGGAACTCCTACAATGAGCAGTTCTTC.